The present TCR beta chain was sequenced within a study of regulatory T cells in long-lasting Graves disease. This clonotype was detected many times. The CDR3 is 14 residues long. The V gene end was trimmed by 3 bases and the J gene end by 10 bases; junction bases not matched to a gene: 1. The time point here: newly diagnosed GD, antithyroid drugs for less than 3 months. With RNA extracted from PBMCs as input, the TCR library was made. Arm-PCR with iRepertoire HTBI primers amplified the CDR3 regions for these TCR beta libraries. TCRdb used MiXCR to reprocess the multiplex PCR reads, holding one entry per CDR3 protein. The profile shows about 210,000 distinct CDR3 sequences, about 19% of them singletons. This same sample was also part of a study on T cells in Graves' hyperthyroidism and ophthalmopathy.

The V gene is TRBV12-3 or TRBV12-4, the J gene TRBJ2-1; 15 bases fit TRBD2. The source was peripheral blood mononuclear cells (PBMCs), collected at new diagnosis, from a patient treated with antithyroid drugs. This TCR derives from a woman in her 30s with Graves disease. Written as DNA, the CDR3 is TGTGCCAGCAGTTTCGGGACTAGCGGGAGGGAGCAGTTCTTC. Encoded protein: CASSFGTSGREQFF.